Presented here are 2 T cell receptor beta chains from one specimen sequenced in a study of T-cell memory formation after mild COVID-19. TCRdb re-called the 5' RACE reads with MiXCR, one entry per CDR3 protein. Here the sample spans under 400,000 distinct CDR3 sequences, around 21% being singletons. The sample consisted of PBMCs or a T cell subset sorted from them (not recorded which). The receptors derive from an adult woman who had mild COVID-19 (a few samples of this study predate the infection). Cell type and time point are not known.

The rearrangement links TRBV9 to TRBJ2-7, with D possibly TRBD2 on 6 matching bases. The germline gives CDR1 SGDLS, CDR2 YYNGEE. Trimming cost V 0 bases and J 0 bases, with 10 bases left between them. This CDR3 has 15 amino acids. The CDR3 coding sequence is TGTGCCAGCAGCGTAGGTTGGCGGGACTCCTACGAGCAGTACTTC. This gives the protein CASSVGWRDSYEQYF. Drawing the rest from reference TRBV9 and TRBJ2-7, the complete variable domain is DSGVTQTPKHLITATGQRVTLRCSPRSGDLSVYWYQQSLDQGLQFLIQYYNGEERAKGNILERFSAQQFPDLHSELNLSSLELGDSALYFCASSVGWRDSYEQYFGPGTRLTVT.

The V call is TRBV6-5, the J call TRBJ1-2, with D perhaps TRBD1 (5 bases). The V end was cut by 4 bases, the J end by 0 bases, with 6 bases between. The CDR3 is 13 residues long. Germline lookup yields CDR1 MNHEY and CDR2 SVGAGI. The CDR3 nucleotides are TGTGCCAGCAGTTCGGGGGCTAACTATGGCTACACCTTC. Amino acids: CASSSGANYGYTF.